This entry is about one T cell receptor (beta chain). This specimen belongs to a study of control samples from healthy donors and cancer patients. The repertoire was sequenced with immunoSEQ multiplex PCR; TCRdb's copy has only in-frame clones and lacks some. The table has 130,000 or so clones, about nine tenths seen once. CDR1 and CDR2 (germline): LGHNA, YSLEER. The V and J ends lost 0 bases and 7 bases respectively, with 10 bases between them. The CDR3 contains 15 residues. The TCR was taken from a man in his forties in good health. The sequenced sample was blood. The J gene is TRBJ1-6, the V gene TRBV4-3; D possibly corresponds to TRBD1 (6 bases). CDR3 residues: CASSQDPQGNSPLHF. The DNA for the CDR3 is TGCGCCAGCAGCCAAGATCCCCAGGGGAATTCACCCCTCCACTTT.